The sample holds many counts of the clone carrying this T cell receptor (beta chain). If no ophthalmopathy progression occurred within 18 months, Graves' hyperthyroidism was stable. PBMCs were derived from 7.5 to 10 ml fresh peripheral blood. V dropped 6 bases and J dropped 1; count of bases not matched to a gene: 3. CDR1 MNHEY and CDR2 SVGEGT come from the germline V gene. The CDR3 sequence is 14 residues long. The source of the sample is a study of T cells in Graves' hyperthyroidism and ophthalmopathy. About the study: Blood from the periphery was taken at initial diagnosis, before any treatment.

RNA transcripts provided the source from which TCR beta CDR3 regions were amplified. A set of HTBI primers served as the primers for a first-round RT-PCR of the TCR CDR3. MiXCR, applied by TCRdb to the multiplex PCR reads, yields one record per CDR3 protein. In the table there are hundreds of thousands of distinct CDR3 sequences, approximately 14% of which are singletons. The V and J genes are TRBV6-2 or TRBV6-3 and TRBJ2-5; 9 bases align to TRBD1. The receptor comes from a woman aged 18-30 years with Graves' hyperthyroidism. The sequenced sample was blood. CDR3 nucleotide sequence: TGTGCCAGCAGGGGACAGGGCCTCCAAGAGACCCAGTACTTC. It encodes CASRGQGLQETQYF.